Listed here are 25 T cell receptor beta chains from one sample, sequenced in a study of blood T cell repertoires in COVID-19. This table comes from immunoSEQ multiplex PCR, and its TCRdb copy is limited to in-frame clones, with some not included. The profile covers around 250,000 clones, with about 82% appearing a single time and more than 4.5% taken by the ten largest. The source material was peripheral blood. The receptors come from a man in his fifties with active or convalescent COVID-19.

The rearrangement uses TRBV18 and TRBJ1-1, with 9 positions matching TRBD1. The CDR3 is 16 amino acids. V was pared by 0 bases and J by 8 bases, with 10 bases of the junction left unmatched. CDR1 and CDR2 from the germline V gene are KGHSH and LQKENI. The CDR3 DNA reads as TGTGCCAGCTCACCACCCCCCCGCACAGGGGGCGTCGAAGCTTTCTTT. Amino acid sequence: CASSPPPRTGGVEAFF.

The rearrangement links TRBV7-6 to TRBJ2-5; 9 bases match TRBD1. The junction had 11 bases not matched to a gene; V was cut back by 5 bases and J by 1 base. The CDR3 runs to 17 residues. CDR1 SGHVS and CDR2 FNYEAQ come from the germline V gene. CDR3 nucleotide sequence: TGTGCCAGCAGCGAGACCGGGACAGGGTCTTCCCAAGAGACCCAGTACTTC. It yields the protein CASSETGTGSSQETQYF.

This chain links TRBV7-9 with TRBJ1-1; maybe TRBD1 (6 bases). The V end was cut by 0 bases, the J end by 0 bases, with 8 bases between. Per germline, CDR1 SEHNR and CDR2 FQNEAQ (reference sequence). This CDR3 contains 15 residues. This CDR3 reads CASSLARTVNTEAFF. The CDR3 bases are TGTGCCAGCAGCTTAGCAAGGACAGTGAACACTGAAGCTTTCTTT.

This chain joins TRBV7-9 and TRBJ1-1, with D unclear. CDR1 and CDR2 (germline): SEHNR, FQNEAQ (reference sequence). Trimming took 2 bases from V and 2 from J, leaving 9 bases between them. This CDR3 contains 14 residues. CDR3 region: CASSLLGLNTEAFF. The CDR3 DNA is TGTGCCAGCAGCTTACTCGGACTCAACACTGAAGCTTTCTTT.

This chain links TRBV5-1 with TRBJ2-5, with 7 bases lining up with TRBD2. CDR1 is SGHRS and CDR2 is YFSETQ in the germline V gene. The CDR3 has 14 residues. V gave up 4 bases and J gave up 4 bases; unmatched junction bases: 7. The CDR3 coding sequence is TGCGCCAGCAGCGGAAGCGGGACGGGAGAGACCCAGTACTTC. As protein: CASSGSGTGETQYF.

This chain links TRBV19 with TRBJ1-2; 8 bases fit TRBD1. The trim removed 7 bases at V and 4 bases at J, leaving 8 bases unmatched. Germline CDR1 and CDR2: LNHDA and SQIVND (reference sequence). The CDR3 contains 14 residues. CDR3 amino acids: CASTRTGNIYGYTF. CDR3 DNA: TGTGCCAGTACCCGGACAGGGAATATCTATGGCTACACCTTC.

The rearrangement links TRBV7-2 to TRBJ2-1, with TRBD2 matching 7 bases. Germline V lookup: CDR1 SGHTA, CDR2 FQGNSA. V lost 4 bases to trimming and J lost 7 bases; unmatched junction nucleotides: 10. The length of the CDR3 is 15 residues. In DNA, the CDR3 is TGTGCCAGCAGCTCTTGGGCTAGCGGAGGTAATGAGCAGTTCTTC. It translates to CASSSWASGGNEQFF.

The table lists this clone with a few counts. V and J are TRBV3-1 (or the pseudogene TRBV3-2) and TRBJ2-7; 8 bases fit TRBD2. The CDR3 is 15 residues long. Losses at the gene ends were 4 bases for V and 4 bases for J; bases not matched to a gene: 9. Germline V gene data show CDR1 as LGHDT and CDR2 as YNNKEL (reference sequence). CDR3 amino acids: CASSPSGRRLYEQYF. CDR3 nucleotides: TGTGCCAGCAGCCCGAGCGGGAGACGCTTATACGAGCAGTACTTC.

The chain has TRBV5-4 and TRBJ1-2; perhaps TRBD1 as D (5 bases). Germline V lookup: CDR1 SGHNT, CDR2 YYREEE (reference sequence). CDR3 length: 17 amino acids. Trimming took 0 bases from V and 6 from J, leaving 21 bases between them. The CDR3 is CASSLEGLGGVLDGYTF. CDR3 bases: TGTGCCAGCAGCTTGGAGGGACTCGGTGGGGTTCTGGATGGCTACACCTTC.

This chain links TRBV4-1 with TRBJ2-7, with 12 bases aligning to TRBD2. CDR3 length equals 17 residues. With V trimmed by 1 base and J by 0 bases, 4 bases remained unmatched. CDR1 is MGHRA, CDR2 YSYEKL, per germline. The CDR3 DNA reads TGCGCCAGCAGCCAAGCGTCGACTAGCGGGAGCTCCTACGAGCAGTACTTC. It yields the protein CASSQASTSGSSYEQYF.

The V and J genes are TRBV4-2 and TRBJ1-2, with D unresolved. The ends were cut back, 1 base at V and 0 bases at J, with 9 bases in the middle. CDR1 and CDR2 from the germline V gene are LGHNA and YNFKEQ. This CDR3 spans 15 amino acids. The CDR3 loop reads CASSQAAVANYGYTF. CDR3 sequence (DNA): TGTGCCAGCAGCCAAGCCGCGGTCGCTAACTATGGCTACACCTTC.

The V gene is TRBV30, the J gene TRBJ2-3, with D tentatively TRBD2 (5 bases). CDR3 length equals 16 residues. Deletions cut 4 bases from V and 0 bases from J, with 17 bases between. Germline V gene data show CDR1 as GTSNPN and CDR2 as SVGIG (reference sequence). CDR3 in amino acids: CAWNPRRSASTDTQYF. CDR3 DNA: TGTGCCTGGAACCCCAGGAGGTCAGCGAGCACAGATACGCAGTATTTT.

This chain joins TRBV20-1 and TRBJ2-3; D possibly corresponds to TRBD2 (5 bases). Germline V CDR1 and CDR2: DFQATT, SNEGSKA (reference sequence). Trimming pared 3 bases from V and 2 bases from J, leaving 12 bases between. The CDR3 runs 14 residues. The CDR3 DNA sequence: TGCAGTGCTAGTCGGTCGGGGTACACAGATACGCAGTATTTT. Translation gives CSASRSGYTDTQYF.

The genes are TRBV28 and TRBJ2-3; no clear D gene. The CDR3 spans 14 residues. V was clipped by 1 base and J by 6 bases, with 11 bases between them. Germline CDR1 MDHEN, CDR2 SYDVKM. This chain's CDR3 is CASSLSWAQDTQYF. The CDR3 region has the DNA TGTGCCAGCAGTTTATCGTGGGCCCAGGATACGCAGTATTTT.

The rearrangement uses TRBV4-2 and TRBJ2-2; 11 positions agree with TRBD2. The CDR3 consists of 16 residues. V lost 3 bases, J lost 5 bases, and 5 bases stayed unmatched. Germline CDR1 is LGHNA and CDR2 is YNFKEQ. This chain's CDR3 is CASSHGLAGNTGELFF. The CDR3 coding sequence is TGTGCCAGCAGCCACGGACTAGCGGGTAATACCGGGGAGCTGTTTTTT.

The chain joins TRBV7-2 to TRBJ2-1; the D is unclear. This CDR3 is built from 11 residues. Germline V gene sequence: CDR1 SGHTA, CDR2 FQGNSA. V shed 5 bases and J shed 7 bases, with 6 bases lying between them. The CDR3 is CASSLLNEQFF. The CDR3 DNA reads TGTGCCAGCAGCCTCCTTAATGAGCAGTTCTTC.

V is TRBV7-9 and J is TRBJ2-5; D may be TRBD1 (5 bases). The germline V gene has CDR1 SEHNR and CDR2 FQNEAQ (reference sequence). Trimming shortened V by 4 bases and J by 5 bases, and 20 bases separated the two germline ends. This CDR3 comprises 16 residues. CDR3 loop: CASSSWSQGTLETQYF. Here the CDR3 DNA reads TGTGCCAGCAGCTCTTGGTCCCAGGGAACCCTGGAGACCCAGTACTTC. Drawing the rest from reference TRBV7-9 and TRBJ2-5, the complete variable domain is DTGVSQNPRHKITKRGQNVTFRCDPISEHNRLYWYRQTLGQGPEFLTYFQNEAQLEKSRLLSDRFSAERPKGSFSTLEIQRTEQGDSAMYLCASSSWSQGTLETQYFGPGTRLLVL.

The sample holds a few counts of this clone. The chain is built from TRBV6-5 and TRBJ1-5; 8 nucleotides align to TRBD1. The CDR3 has 15 residues. Germline V gives CDR1 MNHEY, CDR2 SVGAGI. V dropped 4 bases and J dropped 6; count of bases not matched to a gene: 8. The CDR3 is CASSLSGQGSQPQHF. The CDR3 nucleotides are TGTGCCAGCAGTTTAAGCGGACAGGGCAGTCAGCCCCAGCATTTT.

This clone was detected a few times. V gene TRBV5-1 combines with J gene TRBJ2-7; the D is unclear. Germline CDR1 reads SGHRS; CDR2 reads YFSETQ. With 1 base removed from V and 3 bases from J, the gap between germline ends came to 8 bases. The CDR3 runs to 13 residues. CDR3 loop: CASSLTHSYEQYF. The CDR3 nucleotides are TGCGCCAGCAGCTTGACCCACAGCTACGAGCAGTACTTC.

This chain connects TRBV29-1 to TRBJ2-1, with D possibly matching TRBD2 (7 bases). V lost 4 bases and J lost 9, with 16 bases in between. The CDR3 has 13 residues. CDR1 SQVTM and CDR2 ANQGSEA come from the germline V gene. In DNA, the CDR3 is TGCAGCGTTGTAGGGGGGAGGGAGGCTGAGCAGTTCTTC. This encodes CSVVGGREAEQFF.

This sequence joins TRBV4-3 and TRBJ2-3; TRBD2 matches at 8 bases. V was clipped by 0 bases and J by 2 bases; unmatched bases: 10. Germline CDR1 is LGHNA and CDR2 is YSLEER. This CDR3 has 18 amino acids. The CDR3 sequence: CASSQDRALAAYTDTQYF. The CDR3 DNA is TGCGCCAGCAGCCAAGATCGTGCACTAGCGGCCTACACAGATACGCAGTATTTT.

This chain links TRBV28 with TRBJ2-1; 7 bases fit TRBD1. The CDR3 is 14 amino acids. V lost 6 bases and J lost 12; bases outside the gene matches: 14. Germline-derived CDR1 and CDR2 are MDHEN and SYDVKM. This CDR3 reads CASSTTQQGPGQFF. Written as DNA, the CDR3 is TGTGCCAGCAGCACTACCCAACAGGGGCCCGGGCAGTTCTTC.

This clone has more than one count but fewer than ten. The chain links TRBV5-1 to TRBJ2-7; 9 positions agree with TRBD1. This CDR3 region has 14 residues. Per germline, CDR1 SGHRS and CDR2 YFSETQ. V was pared by 3 bases and J by 4 bases, with 5 bases of the junction left unmatched. The DNA for the CDR3 is TGCGCCAGCAGCTGGACGGGACAGGGTTACGAGCAGTACTTC. Residues: CASSWTGQGYEQYF. Full variable domain (remainder filled in from reference TRBV5-1 and TRBJ2-7): KAGVTQTPRYLIKTRGQQVTLSCSPISGHRSVSWYQQTPGQGLQFLFEYFSETQRNKGNFPGRFSGRQFSNSRSEMNVSTLELGDSALYLCASSWTGQGYEQYFGPGTRLTVT.

The rearrangement links TRBV30 to TRBJ1-5, with D hard to call. CDR1 is GTSNPN, CDR2 SVGIG, per germline (reference sequence). This CDR3 is built from 14 residues. The V gene lost 0 bases and the J gene lost 4 bases, with 10 bases spanning the gap. CDR3 region: CAWSVRLLNQPQHF. The CDR3 DNA follows: TGTGCCTGGAGTGTACGGTTACTGAATCAGCCCCAGCATTTT.

V is TRBV4-1 and J is TRBJ1-1, with no clear D. Germline V CDR1 and CDR2: MGHRA, YSYEKL. This CDR3 has 14 residues. Trimming pared 7 bases from V and 1 base from J, leaving 13 bases between. In DNA form, the CDR3 reads TGCGCCAGCAAAACCATTTCCAGGAACACTGAAGCTTTCTTT. The encoded protein is CASKTISRNTEAFF.